This T cell receptor (beta chain) was recorded in a study of T cell responses to AZD1222 COVID-19 vaccine. Study-wide points: Regions 160-218 and 743-854 held dominance among vaccine-associated CD4 TCRs, which spanned spike. Increased Spike-specific TCR breadth and depth were observed after two AZD1222 doses. Only 5 or 6 individuals given AZD1222 were seropositive at baseline.

A note on this clone: Its antigen is unidentified.

This CDR3 contains 13 residues. V lost 0 bases, J lost 5 bases, and 6 bases lay in between. Germline lookup yields CDR1 MGHRA and CDR2 YSYEKL. Only in-frame clones appear in the TCRdb table, and some are missing; sequencing was by immunoSEQ multiplex PCR. The sample holds under 110,000 clones, about 90% seen once. This material consisted of peripheral blood, taken on day 0 of AZD1222 vaccination. The sequence was obtained from an adult in good health. V is TRBV4-1 and J is TRBJ2-3; D gene ambiguous. CDR3 nucleotides: TGCGCCAGCAGCCAAGATGACGTAGATACGCAGTATTTT. It codes for CASSQDDVDTQYF.